Listed here are 13 T cell receptor beta chains from one sample, sequenced in a study of blood T cell repertoires in COVID-19. Sequenced by immunoSEQ multiplex PCR; TCRdb stores in-frame clones only, minus some. The sample gives over 200,000 clones, around 80% of which show up once; 12% is in the top ten. Material: peripheral blood. The receptor set was obtained from a woman aged 40 to 55 with acute or convalescent COVID-19.

The chain is built from TRBV10-3 and TRBJ1-2; 12 bases are shared with TRBD1. V trimming: 2 bases; J trimming: 8 bases; junction bases outside the gene matches: 15. CDR1 is ENHRY and CDR2 is SYGVKD in the germline V gene. The CDR3 length is 18 residues. CDR3 DNA sequence: TGTGCCATCAGTGAGCCGACTCCCGGGACAGGGGGCTTAAGAGGCTACACCTTC. It codes for CAISEPTPGTGGLRGYTF.

The chain uses TRBV9 and TRBJ2-3, with TRBD2 matching 14 bases. Unmatched junction bases numbered 10, after V lost 4 bases and J lost 0 bases. Germline CDR1 SGDLS, CDR2 YYNGEE. The CDR3 loop spans 19 amino acids. CDR3 loop: CASSTRTSGGFYSTDTQYF. Here the CDR3 DNA reads TGTGCCAGCAGCACCCGGACTAGCGGGGGGTTTTATAGCACAGATACGCAGTATTTT.

The chain combines TRBV24-1 with TRBJ2-2; D might be TRBD2 (6 bases). The CDR3 spans 13 residues. Between the trimmed V and J ends, which lost 9 bases and 6 bases, there was a span of 13 bases. The germline V gene encodes CDR1 KGHDR and CDR2 SFDVKD. This CDR3 is CATRGTGPGELFF. CDR3 DNA: TGTGCCACCCGTGGGACTGGTCCCGGGGAGCTGTTTTTT.

The CDR3 DNA is TGCGCCAGCAGCCCCACCGGACAGGGGTACGTAGATGGCTACACCTTC. Translated: CASSPTGQGYVDGYTF. The chain combines TRBV5-1 with TRBJ1-2; 9 positions match TRBD1. The CDR3 covers 16 residues. The V gene's germline CDR1 is SGHRS and CDR2 YFSETQ. The ends lost 4 bases at V and 6 bases at J; junction bases unmatched: 13.

The rearrangement joins TRBV5-1 to TRBJ1-1, with unresolved D. The V gene lost 4 bases and the J gene lost 4 bases, with 5 bases spanning the gap. The CDR3 is made up of 11 amino acids. Germline V CDR1 and CDR2: SGHRS, YFSETQ. CDR3 region: CASSEATEAFF. CDR3 DNA: TGCGCCAGCAGCGAGGCCACTGAAGCTTTCTTT.

For the CDR3, the DNA is TGTGCCAGCAGCGTAGACCAAGCGGGAGGGTATCGGGGCAATGAGCAGTTCTTC. Translation: CASSVDQAGGYRGNEQFF. The genes are TRBV9 and TRBJ2-1, with 10 bases that match TRBD2. The germline V gene encodes CDR1 SGDLS and CDR2 YYNGEE. CDR3 length: 18 amino acids. With V trimmed by 0 bases and J by 6 bases, 12 bases remained unmatched.

The table lists this clone with a few counts. The chain employs TRBV6-6 and TRBJ2-2; 9 bases map to TRBD2. With 5 bases clipped from V and 0 bases from J, the junction kept 10 bases outside the gene matches. The CDR3 has 18 amino acids. Germline V gives CDR1 MNHNY, CDR2 SVGAGI (reference sequence). CDR3 bases: TGTGCCAGCAGTCCCCGAGGGACTAGCCTTTCGAACACCGGGGAGCTGTTTTTT. This translates into CASSPRGTSLSNTGELFF.

The chain has TRBV28 and TRBJ1-2, with D unresolved. The germline gives CDR1 MDHEN, CDR2 SYDVKM. The CDR3 loop spans 14 amino acids. Trimming cost V 6 bases and J 8 bases, with 19 bases left between them. In DNA, the CDR3 is TGTGCCAGCAGCCACAGAGGGCCTGAGGAAGGCTACACCTTC. Amino acids: CASSHRGPEEGYTF.

The V call is TRBV5-8, the J call TRBJ2-5; 8 positions agree with TRBD1. J gave up 5 bases and V 2 bases, and 8 bases lay outside the gene matches. Germline assignment: CDR1 SGHTS and CDR2 YDEGEE. This CDR3 region has 15 residues. CDR3 sequence: CASSFFGQGGETQYF. For the CDR3, the DNA is TGTGCCAGCAGCTTTTTCGGACAGGGTGGCGAGACCCAGTACTTC.

The genes are TRBV3-1 (or the pseudogene TRBV3-2) and TRBJ2-7, with D unresolved. Germline loops: CDR1 LGHDT, CDR2 YNNKEL (reference sequence). V lost 8 bases and J lost 0, with 14 bases in between. The CDR3 is made up of 14 amino acids. The CDR3 protein is CASAVARSSYEQYF. CDR3 in DNA: TGTGCCAGCGCGGTGGCGCGGAGCTCCTACGAGCAGTACTTC.

This chain links TRBV5-1 with TRBJ2-7, with 8 bases identical to TRBD2. CDR3 length: 14 residues. The germline V gene encodes CDR1 SGHRS and CDR2 YFSETQ. Trimming took 1 base from V and 4 from J; bases not matched to a gene: 4. The CDR3 DNA follows: TGCGCCAGCAGCTTGACGGGAGGGGCGTACGAGCAGTACTTC. Encoded protein: CASSLTGGAYEQYF.

This sequence joins TRBV3-1 (or the pseudogene TRBV3-2) and TRBJ1-3; weak D call: TRBD1 (6 bases). The CDR3 is 16 amino acids. V lost 4 bases and J 4 bases, leaving 17 bases between the germline ends. Germline lookup yields CDR1 LGHDT and CDR2 YNNKEL (reference sequence). CDR3 protein: CASSLGPGAGGNTIYF. The DNA for the CDR3 is TGTGCCAGCAGCCTGGGGCCAGGGGCAGGCGGAAACACCATATATTTT.

This chain connects TRBV5-5 to TRBJ1-5; 10 positions match TRBD1. Germline V gene lookup returns CDR1 SGHKS and CDR2 YYEKEE (reference sequence). This CDR3 has 14 residues. V dropped 4 bases and J dropped 6; count of bases not matched to a gene: 4. CDR3 amino acids: CASSQRTGGQPQHF. In nucleotides, the CDR3 is TGTGCCAGCAGCCAACGGACAGGGGGTCAGCCCCAGCATTTT.